A single sample gave rise to the 32 T cell receptor beta chains below, sequenced in a study of CD8 T cells in Susac syndrome. RNA, at about 0.45 to 1 ug, was reverse transcribed with random hexamers. TCRdb ran MiXCR on the immunoSEQ multiplex PCR reads and lists one entry per CDR3 protein. The sample holds about 300,000 distinct CDR3 sequences, 65% to 90% seen once. Material: CD8+ T cells from PBMCs. The source of these receptors is a human donor with multiple sclerosis.

The V call is TRBV23-1, the J call TRBJ2-7, with a possible D match to TRBD2 (5 bases). TRBV23-1 is marked as an open reading frame, function uncertain. Deletions cut 1 base from V and 2 bases from J, with 12 bases between. The CDR3 consists of 15 residues. In DNA form, the CDR3 reads TGCGCCAGCAGTCAATATCCCGCACTAGCCTACGAGCAGTACTTC. This translates into CASSQYPALAYEQYF.

This chain uses TRBV28 with TRBJ2-7; tentatively, D is TRBD2 (6 bases). Trimming removed 5 bases from V and 7 bases from J, with 21 bases in between. This CDR3 is 15 amino acids long. Germline lookup yields CDR1 MDHEN and CDR2 SYDVKM. DNA of the CDR3: TGTGCCAGCAGTCCTGGAGGGGCAAGCAGGGTAGAGCAGTACTTC. Its protein is CASSPGGASRVEQYF.

J is TRBJ2-7 and V is TRBV24-1; D gene uncertain. The CDR3 has 14 amino acids. V gave up 2 bases and J gave up 3 bases, with 10 bases separating them. Germline values: CDR1 KGHDR, CDR2 SFDVKD. The CDR3 DNA sequence: TGTGCCACCAGTGATTCAACGGATTTCTACGAGCAGTACTTC. Protein product: CATSDSTDFYEQYF.

This clonotype was detected only a few times. V and J are TRBV20-1 and TRBJ2-5, with a weak D call TRBD2 (6 bases). CDR3 size: 13 residues. CDR1 DFQATT and CDR2 SNEGSKA come from the germline V gene (reference sequence). The CDR3 protein is CIPGRGRGETQYF. CDR3 DNA sequence: TGCATCCCGGGGCGGGGTCGAGGGGAGACCCAGTACTTC.

As regards this clonotype: The limits of the CDR3 on the DNA are not certain, so only TCRdb's listed CDR3 is given. The chain has TRBV23-1 and TRBJ2-2; the D call of TRBD2 is as the table states it, not checked on the DNA. TRBV23-1 is labeled an ORF, and its function is uncertain. The CDR3 length equals 18 residues, ends included. The CDR3 here is CASNRITILAGLAGSCFF.

The gene calls are TRBV11-2 and TRBJ1-2; D uncertain. The CDR3 is 12 residues long. V was clipped by 6 bases and J by 9 bases, with 14 bases between them. CDR1 is SGHAT and CDR2 is FQNNGV in the germline V gene. The CDR3: CASRTITQSYTF. In DNA form, the CDR3 reads TGTGCCAGCAGGACGATCACACAGAGCTACACCTTC.

The CDR3 DNA follows: TGCAGTGCTAGAGATAATGCGGCGGGCCCCCAAGAGACCCAGTACTTC. Translation gives CSARDNAAGPQETQYF. V and J are TRBV20-1 and TRBJ2-5; tentative D call: TRBD2 (5 bases). V was trimmed by 0 bases and J by 1 base, leaving 15 bases between them. The germline CDR1 and CDR2 sequences are DFQATT and SNEGSKA (reference sequence). The CDR3 runs to 16 residues.

The chain employs TRBV6-5 and TRBJ2-1, with 8 bases matching TRBD2. Germline-derived CDR1 and CDR2 are MNHEY and SVGAGI. After removal of 4 bases from V and 7 bases from J, the junction contained 3 bases not matched to a gene. The CDR3 runs to 13 residues. Here the CDR3 DNA reads TGTGCCAGCAGTTTTGGCGGGAGGAATGAGCAGTTCTTC. It yields the protein CASSFGGRNEQFF.

V gene TRBV29-1 combines with J gene TRBJ1-1; D ambiguous. This CDR3 comprises 12 residues. V lost 4 bases, J lost 1 base, and 7 bases lay in between. The germline V gene encodes CDR1 SQVTM and CDR2 ANQGSEA. The CDR3 reads CSVAGENTEAFF. The DNA of the CDR3 is TGCAGCGTTGCGGGCGAGAACACTGAAGCTTTCTTT.

This clonotype has just one count. In DNA, the CDR3 is TGTGCCTCCTACTCTGGAAACACCATATATTTT. It yields the protein CASYSGNTIYF. This chain joins TRBV30 and TRBJ1-3; no reliable D call. Germline assignment: CDR1 GTSNPN and CDR2 SVGIG (reference sequence). Trimming left V 7 bases short and J 0 bases short, with 4 bases between. The CDR3 runs to 11 residues.

This rearrangement joins TRBV10-3 to TRBJ2-1, with D tentatively TRBD2 (5 bases). Germline loops: CDR1 ENHRY, CDR2 SYGVKD. The CDR3 covers 13 residues. The germline V and J ends were trimmed by 5 bases and 6 bases, with 11 bases remaining between them. In DNA, the CDR3 is TGTGCCATCAGTCCGGACTCGATCAATGAGCAGTTCTTC. Protein sequence: CAISPDSINEQFF.

The chain recombines TRBV19 with TRBJ2-7; unclear D gene. The CDR3 has 14 residues. V gave up 4 bases and J gave up 3 bases, with 13 bases separating them. CDR1 and CDR2 (germline): LNHDA, SQIVND (reference sequence). CDR3: CASSTFAVGYEQYF. CDR3 in DNA: TGTGCCAGTAGTACGTTTGCGGTCGGCTACGAGCAGTACTTC.

V is TRBV2 and J is TRBJ1-4; a possible D gene is TRBD1 (5 bases). This CDR3 contains 17 residues. CDR1 and CDR2 from the germline V gene are SNHLY and FYNNEI. Trimming shortened V by 1 base and J by 8 bases, and 20 bases separated the two germline ends. The CDR3 nucleotides are TGTGCCAGCAGTGAAGTTAAAGTTGGGGGTTTTGAAGAAAAACTGTTTTTT. Its translation is CASSEVKVGGFEEKLFF.

The chain links TRBV7-9 to TRBJ2-1; 9 bases line up with TRBD2. Losses at the gene ends were 5 bases for V and 0 bases for J; bases not matched to a gene: 5. The germline V gene has CDR1 SEHNR and CDR2 FQNEAQ (reference sequence). There are 16 residues in the CDR3. CDR3 bases: TGTGCCAGCAGCGCAGTAGCGGGAGTCTCCTACAATGAGCAGTTCTTC. This encodes CASSAVAGVSYNEQFF. The variable domain in full, with the rest retrieved from reference TRBV7-9 and TRBJ2-1, is DTGVSQNPRHKITKRGQNVTFRCDPISEHNRLYWYRQTLGQGPEFLTYFQNEAQLEKSRLLSDRFSAERPKGSFSTLEIQRTEQGDSAMYLCASSAVAGVSYNEQFFGPGTRLTVL.

The V call is TRBV10-3, the J call TRBJ2-3; TRBD2 matches at 9 bases. The CDR3 sequence is 14 residues long. Trimming took 8 bases from V and 4 from J; bases not matched to a gene: 7. From germline, CDR1 is ENHRY and CDR2 SYGVKD. The CDR3 is CAIGGLAESDTQYF. CDR3 sequence (DNA): TGTGCCATCGGGGGACTAGCAGAATCAGATACGCAGTATTTT.

The rearrangement uses TRBV5-1 and TRBJ1-2; the D gene is possibly TRBD1 (5 bases). Between the trimmed V and J ends, which lost 1 base and 6 bases, there was a span of 16 bases. The CDR3 loop spans 15 amino acids. Germline lookup yields CDR1 SGHRS and CDR2 YFSETQ. CDR3 region: CASSLLGQGGDGYTF. DNA for the CDR3: TGCGCCAGCAGCTTGCTTGGGCAGGGAGGAGATGGCTACACCTTC.

The rearrangement links TRBV6-5 to TRBJ2-5; TRBD1 agrees at 9 bases. The CDR3 length is 16 residues. Germline lookup yields CDR1 MNHEY and CDR2 SVGAGI. J lost 1 base, V lost 2 bases, and 5 bases had no gene match. The CDR3 DNA reads as TGTGCCAGCAGTTACGGGACAGGGATACGCCAAGAGACCCAGTACTTC. This gives the protein CASSYGTGIRQETQYF.

The CDR3: CASSPEGLYQPQHF. The CDR3 DNA reads as TGTGCCAGCAGCCCCGAAGGGCTGTATCAGCCCCAGCATTTT. The chain recombines TRBV3-1 with TRBJ1-5, with D unclear. From germline, CDR1 is LGHDT and CDR2 YNNKEL (reference sequence). The CDR3 totals 14 residues. V was shortened by 4 bases and J by 5 bases, with 12 bases between the two germline ends.

The rearrangement joins TRBV19 to TRBJ1-1; 10 bases fit TRBD1. The CDR3 is 14 residues long. The germline gives CDR1 LNHDA, CDR2 SQIVND (reference sequence). J was trimmed by 3 bases and V by 6 bases; bases with no gene match: 4. The chain's CDR3 is CASRRQGADTEAFF. CDR3 DNA: TGTGCCAGTAGACGACAGGGGGCGGACACTGAAGCTTTCTTT.

J is TRBJ2-3 and V is TRBV7-2, with TRBD2 identical over 10 bases. The germline CDR1 and CDR2 sequences are SGHTA and FQGNSA. The ends lost 4 bases at V and 1 base at J; junction bases unmatched: 8. This CDR3 spans 17 amino acids. The CDR3 region has the DNA TGTGCCAGCAGCTCCCCCGTCGGACTAGCGGGCACAGATACGCAGTATTTT. Translated: CASSSPVGLAGTDTQYF.

J is TRBJ2-1 and V is TRBV12-3 or TRBV12-4; perhaps TRBD1 as D (5 bases). V dropped 5 bases and J dropped 2 bases, with 10 bases sitting between them. There are 14 residues in the CDR3. CDR3 sequence: CASSRLDTYNEQFF. The CDR3 DNA sequence: TGTGCCAGCAGTCGCCTGGACACCTACAATGAGCAGTTCTTC.

This sequence joins TRBV19 and TRBJ2-3; 7 bases are a match to TRBD2. This CDR3 is built from 13 residues. Germline V gene lookup returns CDR1 LNHDA and CDR2 SQIVND (reference sequence). The trim removed 7 bases at V and 9 bases at J, leaving 10 bases unmatched. CDR3 sequence (DNA): TGTGCCAGTACCCTTTCGGGAGGAGGGACGCAGTATTTT. Translation gives CASTLSGGGTQYF.

The chain has TRBV5-6 and TRBJ2-4, with D perhaps matching TRBD2 (5 bases). Trimming cost V 0 bases and J 0 bases, with 13 bases left between them. The length of the CDR3 is 17 residues. Germline lookup yields CDR1 SGHDT and CDR2 YYEEEE. The CDR3 here is CASSLGLTSLAKNIQYF. In nucleotides, the CDR3 is TGTGCCAGCAGCTTGGGACTAACAAGTCTAGCCAAAAACATTCAGTACTTC.

V usage is TRBV7-9 and J usage is TRBJ1-1, with D possibly being TRBD1 (6 bases). The length of the CDR3 is 16 residues. V lost 3 bases and J lost 12, with 26 bases in between. CDR1 SEHNR and CDR2 FQNEAQ come from the germline V gene (reference sequence). CDR3 region: CASSLGYSAGAEEPFF. The CDR3 coding sequence is TGTGCCAGCAGCTTGGGCTATAGTGCGGGGGCGGAAGAGCCTTTCTTT.

The chain is built from TRBV27 and TRBJ2-7; the D gene could be TRBD1 or TRBD2 (6 bases each). The V end lost 6 bases, the J end lost 0 bases, and 15 bases lay between the germline ends. Germline V CDR1 and CDR2: MNHEY, SMNVEV (reference sequence). The CDR3 has 15 amino acids. CDR3 residues: CASSLGGTPSYEQYF. Here the CDR3 DNA reads TGTGCCAGCAGCCTAGGCGGGACACCCTCCTACGAGCAGTACTTC.

This chain links TRBV19 with TRBJ1-4; tentatively, D is TRBD1 (6 bases). The CDR3 spans 15 residues. V dropped 6 bases and J dropped 7 bases, with 18 bases sitting between them. Germline V gene sequence: CDR1 LNHDA, CDR2 SQIVND (reference sequence). The CDR3 spells CASSTLQGRFEKLFF. The CDR3 nucleotides are TGTGCCAGTAGCACTTTACAGGGCCGGTTTGAAAAACTGTTTTTT.

The chain recombines TRBV27 with TRBJ2-1; 11 bases match TRBD2. The CDR3 spans 15 residues. After removal of 5 bases from V and 7 bases from J, the junction contained 7 bases not matched to a gene. The germline V gene encodes CDR1 MNHEY and CDR2 SMNVEV (reference sequence). This CDR3 is CASSPRLAGINEQFF. The CDR3 region has the DNA TGTGCCAGCAGTCCGAGACTAGCGGGGATTAATGAGCAGTTCTTC.

This chain joins TRBV6-8 and TRBJ2-3, with 10 bases that match TRBD2. There are 18 residues in the CDR3. Germline V gene data show CDR1 as MNHGY and CDR2 as SAAAGT. Losses at the gene ends were 2 bases for V and 6 bases for J; bases not matched to a gene: 14. The CDR3 DNA sequence: TGTGCCAGCAGTTACGGGACTAGCGTCCTACCTCGAGGGGATACGCAGTATTTT. Its protein is CASSYGTSVLPRGDTQYF.

The chain is built from TRBV6-2 or TRBV6-3 and TRBJ1-2, with D possibly being TRBD1 (5 bases). CDR3 length equals 16 residues. V dropped 0 bases and J dropped 4 bases, with 15 bases sitting between them. Germline assignment: CDR1 MNHEY and CDR2 SVGEGT. CDR3 amino acids: CASSYSATGFSYGYTF. CDR3 coding DNA: TGTGCCAGCAGTTACTCGGCCACAGGCTTTTCCTATGGCTACACCTTC.

The chain couples TRBV9 to TRBJ1-1; D possibly corresponds to TRBD1 (5 bases). This CDR3 is 14 amino acids long. V gave up 3 bases and J gave up 7 bases, with 16 bases separating them. From germline, CDR1 is SGDLS and CDR2 YYNGEE. CDR3 amino acids: CASSGHLTGLEAFF. The CDR3 nucleotides are TGTGCCAGCAGCGGTCACCTAACAGGCCTTGAAGCTTTCTTT.

J is TRBJ2-3 and V is TRBV20-1, with TRBD2 matching 12 bases. V lost 3 bases and J lost 2; bases outside the gene matches: 3. CDR3 length: 15 amino acids. Germline V gene data show CDR1 as DFQATT and CDR2 as SNEGSKA (reference sequence). Here the CDR3 reads CSARGLAGNTDTQYF. DNA for the CDR3: TGCAGTGCTAGGGGACTAGCGGGCAACACAGATACGCAGTATTTT.

The J gene is TRBJ2-7, the V gene TRBV10-1, with a tentative D call TRBD1 (5 bases). The germline V gene has CDR1 WNHNN and CDR2 SYGVQD (reference sequence). CDR3 length: 13 amino acids. V lost 2 bases, J lost 6 bases, and 11 bases lay in between. CDR3 DNA sequence: TGCGCCAGCAGTGAGAAGCAGGGCACCGAGCAGTACTTC. It is translated as CASSEKQGTEQYF.